This T cell receptor beta chain appears in the sequencing data of a study of PD-1 blockade in classical Hodgkin lymphoma. Clones were sequenced by immunoSEQ multiplex PCR, and TCRdb holds only the in-frame ones, with some missing. Of some 100,000 clones in the sample, approximately 92% were seen once. In germline, CDR1 is SQVTM, CDR2 ANQGSEA. This CDR3 contains 12 residues. V dropped 2 bases and J dropped 7 bases, with 11 bases sitting between them. Autologous stem cell transplantation was followed by relapse in every patient, and brentuximab vedotin exposure varied. This clone has only a few counts. Specimen: peripheral blood mononuclear cells (PBMCs), collected at baseline. The source is a human donor with classical Hodgkin lymphoma. The chain employs TRBV29-1 and TRBJ1-2; weak D call: TRBD1 (6 bases). This chain's CDR3 is CSVEYRVGGYTF. In DNA, the CDR3 is TGCAGCGTTGAATACAGGGTCGGTGGCTACACCTTC.